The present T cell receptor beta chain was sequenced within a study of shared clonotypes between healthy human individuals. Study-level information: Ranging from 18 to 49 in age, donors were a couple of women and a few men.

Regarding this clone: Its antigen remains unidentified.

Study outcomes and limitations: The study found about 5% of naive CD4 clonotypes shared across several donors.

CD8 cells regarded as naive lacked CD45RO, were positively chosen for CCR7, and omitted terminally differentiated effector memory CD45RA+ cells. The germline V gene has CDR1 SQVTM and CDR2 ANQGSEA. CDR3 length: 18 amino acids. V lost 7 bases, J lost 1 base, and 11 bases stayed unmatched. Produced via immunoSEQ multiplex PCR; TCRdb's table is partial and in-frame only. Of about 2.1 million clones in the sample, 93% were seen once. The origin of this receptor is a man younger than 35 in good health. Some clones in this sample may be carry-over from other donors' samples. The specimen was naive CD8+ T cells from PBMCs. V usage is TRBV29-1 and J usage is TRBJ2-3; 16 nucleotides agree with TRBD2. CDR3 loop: CSARTGTSGRAGTDTQYF. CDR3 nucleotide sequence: TGCAGCGCCAGAACCGGGACTAGCGGGAGGGCCGGCACAGATACGCAGTATTTT.